This TCR beta chain was observed in a study of CD8 T cells in Susac syndrome. The CDR3 totals 10 residues. CDR1 is SQVTM, CDR2 ANQGSEA, per germline. V lost 5 bases to trimming and J lost 4 bases, with 5 bases between them. Study-wide points: The study admitted that it had a relatively small number of individuals in its TCR sequencing and HLA analysis.

The authors reverse transcribed 0.5 to 1 ug RNA with random hexamers. Multiplex PCR with immunoSEQ amplified the TCR beta CDR3 across 54 Vbeta and 13 Jbeta. From the immunoSEQ multiplex PCR reads, TCRdb called clonotypes with MiXCR, one entry per CDR3 protein. The sample has 250,000 to 350,000 distinct CDR3 sequences, approximately 90% seen once. A note on this clonotype: Its target is unknown.

The multiple sclerosis control group comprised treatment-naive patients with stable or active relapsing-remitting disease. While CD8+ and CD4+ T cells were isolated negatively, TEMRA cells were enriched by FACS. Sequenced sample: CD4+ T cells from PBMCs. The chain links TRBV29-1 to TRBJ2-5; D is unclear. This sequence originates from a human donor with multiple sclerosis. CDR3 DNA: TGCAGCGTTTCGGTAGAGACCCAGTACTTC. This codes for CSVSVETQYF.